This is a list of T cell receptor beta chains from one sample in a study of blood T cell repertoires in COVID-19. Profiling relied on immunoSEQ multiplex PCR, and the TCRdb table lists in-frame clones only, not all of them. In the table there are some 140,000 clones, around 79% of which are singletons. Specimen: peripheral blood. The receptors here all came from a man between 60 and 70 years old with acute or convalescent COVID-19. CDR3s include the opening cysteine and the closing phenylalanine or tryptophan. A D gene is named only where the DNA matches it firmly. Some rows have no size entry. The others give once, few or many, or a class for an expanded clone.

few . TRBJ2-7 TRBV28 CASSLGQGVYEQYF TGTGCCAGCAGTTTAGGGCAGGGTGTCTACGAGCAGTACTTC
. TRBD2 TRBJ2-1 TRBV9 CASSVALAGHSYNEQFF TGTGCCAGCAGCGTAGCACTAGCGGGACACTCCTACAATGAGCAGTTCTTC
. TRBD1 TRBJ1-6 TRBV28 CASSPAAGGLLSPLHF TGTGCCAGCAGTCCCGCGGCAGGGGGATTATTGTCACCCCTCCACTTT
. TRBD1 TRBJ2-1 TRBV19 CASRGQGRGNEQFF TGTGCCAGTAGGGGACAGGGCAGGGGCAATGAGCAGTTCTTC
. . TRBJ1-6 TRBV7-8 CASSNANSPLHF TGTGCCAGCAGCAACGCGAATTCACCCCTCCACTTT
. . TRBJ2-3 TRBV7-2 CASSLAGLVRGDTQYF TGTGCCAGCAGCTTAGCGGGATTAGTAAGAGGGGATACGCAGTATTTT
. . TRBJ2-7 TRBV7-2 CASSIGGGAYEQYF TGTGCCAGCAGCATCGGTGGGGGGGCTTACGAGCAGTACTTC
. TRBD1 TRBJ2-1 TRBV6-5 CASSYADRGRFEQFF TGTGCCAGCAGTTACGCGGACAGGGGGAGATTTGAGCAGTTCTTC
. TRBD2 TRBJ2-1 TRBV3-1/TRBV3-2 CASSLGLAGGYEQFF TGTGCCAGCAGCCTGGGACTAGCGGGGGGCTATGAGCAGTTCTTC
. TRBD1 TRBJ2-5 TRBV7-2 CASSLGGLETQYF TGTGCCAGCAGTTTAGGGGGCTTGGAGACCCAGTACTTC
. TRBD1 TRBJ2-7 TRBV27 CASSLSKGASYEQYF TGTGCCAGCAGTTTATCGAAGGGGGCTTCCTACGAGCAGTACTTC
. TRBD2 TRBJ2-3 TRBV27 CASSTGTSGRPQMYF TGTGCCAGCAGTACCGGGACTAGCGGGCGACCTCAAATGTATTTT
. . TRBJ1-2 TRBV4-2 CASSPGEEVYGYTF TGTGCCAGCAGCCCCGGCGAGGAAGTCTATGGCTACACCTTC
once TRBD1 TRBJ2-2 TRBV6-5 CASSLQGTGELFF TGTGCCAGCAGTTTACAGGGGACCGGGGAGCTGTTTTTT
. . TRBJ2-2 TRBV7-8 CASSFGELFF TGTGCCAGCAGCTTTGGCGAGCTGTTTTTT
. TRBD2 TRBJ2-1 TRBV19 CASSPPGLAGDGEQFF TGTGCCAGTAGTCCCCCGGGACTAGCGGGAGATGGTGAGCAGTTCTTC
. . TRBJ2-2 TRBV13 CASSLSFRAGELFF TGTGCCAGCAGCTTGAGCTTCCGGGCCGGGGAGCTGTTTTTT
once . TRBJ2-2 TRBV14 CASSQDLTGPTGELFF TGTGCCAGCAGCCAAGATCTGACAGGCCCTACCGGGGAGCTGTTTTTT
. . TRBJ2-2 TRBV28 CASSADRSYTGELFF TGTGCCAGCAGTGCCGACAGGTCCTACACCGGGGAGCTGTTTTTT
. TRBD1 TRBJ1-1 TRBV5-8 CASSLQGGAFF TGTGCCAGCAGCTTACAGGGGGGAGCTTTCTTT
once . TRBJ2-7 TRBV5-8 CASSLGLRWSSYEQYF TGTGCCAGCAGCTTGGGTCTTAGGTGGAGCTCCTACGAGCAGTACTTC
. TRBD1 TRBJ2-5 TRBV30 CAWSRGRSTGTQYF TGTGCCTGGAGTAGGGGGCGAAGCACCGGGACCCAGTACTTC
. TRBD2 TRBJ2-1 TRBV29-1 CSVVPLAVGGNEQFF TGCAGCGTTGTCCCCCTAGCGGTCGGAGGTAATGAGCAGTTCTTC
. . TRBJ1-6 TRBV7-2 CASSWDGRSPLHF TGTGCCAGCAGCTGGGACGGGAGGTCACCCCTCCACTTT
. TRBD2 TRBJ2-2 TRBV9 CASSPGLAENTGELFF TGTGCCAGCAGCCCAGGGCTAGCGGAGAACACCGGGGAGCTGTTTTTT
. TRBD1 TRBJ1-2 TRBV7-9 CASSQSQGALEGYTF TGTGCCAGCAGCCAGTCCCAGGGGGCCTTGGAGGGCTACACCTTC
. . TRBJ2-4 TRBV3-1/TRBV3-2 CASSQSIIGTPPGAKNIQYF TGTGCCAGCAGCCAGAGTATCATCGGGACACCCCCGGGCGCCAAAAACATTCAGTACTTC
. . TRBJ2-2 TRBV19 CASQPGHSTGELFF TGTGCCAGCCAGCCGGGACATAGCACCGGGGAGCTGTTTTTT
once TRBD1 TRBJ2-3 TRBV7-2 CASSPGQGRADTQYF TGTGCCAGCAGCCCGGGACAGGGGAGGGCAGATACGCAGTATTTT
. TRBD2 TRBJ2-1 TRBV9 CASSAGLAGKPPLGYEQFF TGTGCCAGCAGCGCGGGACTAGCGGGCAAGCCTCCTTTGGGTTATGAGCAGTTCTTC
. . TRBJ1-5 TRBV28 CASSSRSQPQHF TGTGCCAGCAGTTCTCGCAGTCAGCCCCAGCATTTT
few TRBD2 TRBJ2-7 TRBV20-1 CSASGLAAYEQYF TGCAGTGCTAGTGGGCTAGCGGCCTACGAGCAGTACTTC
. . TRBJ2-7 TRBV9 CASSDQVFRYEQYF TGTGCCAGCAGCGACCAGGTTTTCAGGTACGAGCAGTACTTC
few . TRBJ1-4 TRBV5-5 CASSAGGLYSEKLFF TGTGCCAGCAGCGCCGGAGGTCTATACAGCGAAAAACTGTTTTTT
. . TRBJ1-4 TRBV5-4 CASSLDSFNEKLFF TGTGCCAGCAGCCTGGACAGTTTTAATGAAAAACTGTTTTTT
. . TRBJ1-6 TRBV7-8 CASSLLRAGESSYNSPLHF TGTGCCAGCAGCCTACTGAGAGCAGGGGAGAGCTCCTATAATTCACCCCTCCACTTT
. . TRBJ1-4 TRBV14 CASSRTVSNAEKLFF TGTGCCAGCAGCCGTACAGTATCCAATGCGGAAAAACTGTTTTTT
. . TRBJ2-7 TRBV6-1 CASSEVVGGVYEQYF TGTGCCAGCAGTGAAGTTGTGGGGGGTGTGTACGAGCAGTACTTC
. . TRBJ1-2 TRBV27 CASSLSSRGSYGYTF TGTGCCAGCAGTTTATCGTCCAGGGGTTCCTATGGCTACACCTTC
. . TRBJ2-2 TRBV9 CASSAQTGELFF TGTGCCAGCAGCGCCCAGACCGGGGAGCTGTTTTTT
. TRBD2 TRBJ2-6 TRBV10-2 CASRWGGRALSGANVLTF TGCGCCAGCAGGTGGGGAGGGAGGGCCCTCTCTGGGGCCAACGTCCTGACTTTC
. . TRBJ2-3 TRBV9 CASSVNEGSTDTQYF TGTGCCAGCAGCGTAAATGAGGGCAGTACAGATACGCAGTATTTT
. . TRBJ2-7 TRBV3-1/TRBV3-2 CASRQTGTYEQYF TGTGCCAGCAGACAGACAGGTACCTACGAGCAGTACTTC
. TRBD1 TRBJ2-3 TRBV19 CASSSRTGYTDTQYF TGTGCCAGTAGTTCCCGGACAGGATACACAGATACGCAGTATTTT
once . TRBJ2-7 TRBV28 CASKIQGHEQYF TGTGCCAGCAAGATACAGGGCCACGAGCAGTACTTC
. . TRBJ2-7 TRBV6-5 CASSAGPIREQYF TGTGCCAGCAGCGCGGGACCCATTCGGGAGCAGTACTTC
many TRBD1 TRBJ1-2 TRBV3-1/TRBV3-2 CASSLGQRYGYTF TGTGCCAGCAGCCTGGGACAGCGTTATGGCTACACCTTC
few . TRBJ1-1 TRBV25-1 CASRRNRAGTEAFF TGTGCCAGCAGAAGGAACAGGGCGGGCACTGAAGCTTTCTTT
. TRBD1 TRBJ1-6 TRBV28 CASSSGTGAYNSPLHF TGTGCCAGCAGTTCCGGGACAGGGGCCTATAATTCACCCCTCCACTTT
. TRBD2 TRBJ2-1 TRBV28 CASREGGVHEQFF TGTGCCAGCAGGGAGGGAGGGGTCCATGAGCAGTTCTTC
few . TRBJ1-1 TRBV7-2 CASSGGAGGTEAFF TGTGCCAGCAGCGGGGGGGCTGGAGGCACTGAAGCTTTCTTT
. . TRBJ2-1 TRBV11-2 CASSLLGDGVVNEQFF TGTGCCAGCAGCTTATTAGGAGACGGGGTTGTCAATGAGCAGTTCTTC
. TRBD1 TRBJ1-1 TRBV6-5 CASSSGTGVMNTEAFF TGTGCCAGCAGTTCCGGGACAGGGGTGATGAACACTGAAGCTTTCTTT
. TRBD1 TRBJ2-5 TRBV7-3 CASSFRTGDTQETQYF TGTGCCAGCAGCTTCCGCACAGGGGATACCCAAGAGACCCAGTACTTC
. TRBD1 TRBJ1-2 TRBV19 CASSTTRQGSYGYTF TGTGCCAGTAGTACGACACGACAGGGTAGCTATGGCTACACCTTC
. TRBD1 TRBJ2-7 TRBV28 CASTRAQGARIFYEQYF TGTGCCAGCACCAGGGCCCAGGGGGCGCGGATCTTCTACGAGCAGTACTTC
. . TRBJ2-5 TRBV9 CASSVAGGETQYF TGTGCCAGCAGCGTAGCGGGGGGCGAGACCCAGTACTTC
few TRBD1 TRBJ1-4 TRBV7-9 CASSPGTGGAGNEKLFF TGTGCCAGCAGCCCCGGGACAGGGGGCGCGGGGAATGAAAAACTGTTTTTT
. TRBD1 TRBJ1-2 TRBV4-3 CASSQVAGGSAGYGYTF TGCGCCAGCAGCCAAGTGGCAGGGGGATCTGCGGGCTATGGCTACACCTTC